The clone carrying this T cell receptor (beta chain) turned up a few times. This entry comes from a study of T cell responses to AZD1222 COVID-19 vaccine. Assay used: immunoSEQ multiplex PCR; TCRdb lists only in-frame clones, some missing. The table includes roughly 140,000 clones, 88% detected once. This receptor was obtained from an adult in good health. The specimen was peripheral blood, collected on day 0 of AZD1222 vaccination.

The CDR3 region has the DNA TGTGCCACCAGTGGCGAGACTAGCGGGGGTAAATACGAGCAGTACTTC. Translated, it gives CATSGETSGGKYEQYF. The V gene is TRBV24-1, the J gene TRBJ2-7; 12 bases align to TRBD2. The CDR3 loop spans 16 amino acids. With V trimmed by 5 bases and J by 4 bases, 8 bases remained unmatched. Germline V CDR1 and CDR2: KGHDR, SFDVKD.